This T cell receptor beta chain was recorded in a study of cytomegalovirus exposure and HLA in healthy donors. Study-wide results and caveats: The later analysis indicated that the majority of CMV-associated TCR beta chains appeared HLA-restricted. The presence/absence work took it that sequencing depth was about the same across donors.

CDR1 and CDR2 (germline): SGHAT, FQNNGV. V was cut by 4 bases and J by 8 bases, with 20 bases left in between. The CDR3 length is 15 residues. Donors consisted of healthy bone marrow donors. PCR employed 60 Vbeta and 13 Jbeta primers. The table came from immunoSEQ multiplex PCR; TCRdb's copy has only in-frame clones and leaves some out. The sample includes tens of thousands of clones. In the case of this clone: Its antigen is undetermined.

Specimen: PBMCs. This clonotype originated in a male donor in good health and CMV-seropositive. This chain connects TRBV11-2 to TRBJ1-2; D gene uncertain. The CDR3 sequence: CASSSSTPRMTGYTF. CDR3 nucleotide sequence: TGTGCCAGCAGCTCCTCCACACCCAGGATGACGGGCTACACCTTC.